This T cell receptor (beta chain) came from a study of graft-versus-host responses after intestinal transplantation. Study information: Among the recipients, transplants were multivisceral, liver-intestinal, or isolated intestinal. Each recipient received anti-thymocyte globulin induction, then tacrolimus and steroids for approximately 3 years. Study-wide results and caveats: High graft-versus-host to host-versus-graft clonal ratios were seen in allografts of patients with graft-donor T cell macrochimerism. GvH clones occurred in recipient marrow; some first appeared in ileum or blood.

Trimming stripped 0 bases from V and 5 bases from J, with 11 bases between. CDR1 is LGHNA, CDR2 YNFKEQ, per germline. The CDR3 spans 14 residues. The data were produced by immunoSEQ multiplex PCR, yet TCRdb's version contains in-frame clones alone and is incomplete. In the table there are over 100,000 clones, approximately 95% of which are singletons. Worth noting for this clone: The antigen remains unidentified.

V is TRBV4-2 and J is TRBJ2-7; D remains ambiguous. This sequence was found in a human donor who received an intestinal transplant. The sample was unstimulated CD8+ T cells sorted from spleen or lymph node cells, taken before intestinal transplant. The CDR3 nucleotides read TGTGCCAGCAGCCAAGAACCCAGTATTGACGAGCAGTACTTC. It encodes CASSQEPSIDEQYF.